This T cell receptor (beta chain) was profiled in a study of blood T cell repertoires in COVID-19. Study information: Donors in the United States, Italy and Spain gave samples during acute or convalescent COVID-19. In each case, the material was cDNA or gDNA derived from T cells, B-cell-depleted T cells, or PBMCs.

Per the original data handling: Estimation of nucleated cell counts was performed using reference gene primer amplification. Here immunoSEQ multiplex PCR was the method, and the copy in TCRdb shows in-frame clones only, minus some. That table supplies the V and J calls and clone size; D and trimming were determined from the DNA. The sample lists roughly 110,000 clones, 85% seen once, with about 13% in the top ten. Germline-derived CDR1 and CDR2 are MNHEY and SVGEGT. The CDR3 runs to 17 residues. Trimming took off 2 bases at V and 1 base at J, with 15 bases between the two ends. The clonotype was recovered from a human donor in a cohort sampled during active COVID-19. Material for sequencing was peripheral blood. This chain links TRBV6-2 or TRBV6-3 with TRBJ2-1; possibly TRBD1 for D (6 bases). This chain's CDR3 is CASSYPTQGMSYNEQFF. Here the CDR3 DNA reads TGTGCCAGCAGTTACCCGACTCAGGGGATGTCCTACAATGAGCAGTTCTTC.